Given below is one T cell receptor (beta chain) in context. This specimen comes from a study of CD8+ T cells in alopecia areata. Noted treatment: oral pan-JAK inhibitor, 5-10 mg twice daily. The germline V gene encodes CDR1 SEHNR and CDR2 FQNEAQ (reference sequence). This CDR3 is built from 12 residues. V was cut by 3 bases and J by 8 bases, with 10 bases left in between. RNA extraction and reverse transcription yielded cDNA as sequencing template. TCRdb keeps only in-frame clones here, not all; method: immunoSEQ multiplex PCR. The sample carries 200,000 to 250,000 clones, 64% recorded once. The material sequenced was CD4+ T cells sorted from blood, taken at week 4, from a patient treated with tofacitinib. The chain links TRBV7-9 to TRBJ1-2; no definite D call. The receptor was derived from a human donor with alopecia areata. The CDR3 reads CASSFERGGYTF. The CDR3 coding sequence is TGTGCCAGCAGCTTCGAGCGCGGCGGCTACACCTTC.